The 14 T cell receptor beta chains listed next were all sequenced from one sample in a study of blood T cell repertoires in COVID-19. Profiling relied on immunoSEQ multiplex PCR, and the TCRdb table lists in-frame clones only, not all of them. The sample carries over 90,000 clones, around 90% recorded once. Sequences were obtained from peripheral blood. Receptor source: a man aged 50 or older with active COVID-19.

The chain joins TRBV3-1 (or the pseudogene TRBV3-2) to TRBJ2-1, with TRBD2 identical over 11 bases. This CDR3 is 16 amino acids long. Germline CDR1 and CDR2: LGHDT and YNNKEL (reference sequence). With V trimmed by 4 bases and J by 7 bases, 9 bases remained unmatched. CDR3 sequence reads: CASSPAATSGKNEQFF. The CDR3 region has the DNA TGTGCCAGCAGCCCAGCCGCGACTAGCGGGAAGAATGAGCAGTTCTTC.

The DNA of the CDR3 is TGTGCCAGCAGCTCCGTGGGGGCCGGCACTGAAGCTTTCTTT. It specifies CASSSVGAGTEAFF. This sequence joins TRBV7-9 and TRBJ1-1; perhaps TRBD1 as D (6 bases). Germline V gene sequence: CDR1 SEHNR, CDR2 FQNEAQ (reference sequence). The CDR3 is made up of 14 amino acids. With 4 bases removed from V and 4 bases from J, the gap between germline ends came to 13 bases.

This clone was counted a single time. V gene TRBV15 combines with J gene TRBJ1-2, with TRBD1 matching over 9 bases. Germline trimming cut 4 bases from V and 4 bases from J; bases unmatched to any gene: 1. The CDR3 is made up of 13 amino acids. Germline V gene data show CDR1 as LNHNV and CDR2 as YYDKDF (reference sequence). Here the CDR3 reads CATSMGQGYGYTF. The CDR3 DNA reads as TGTGCCACCAGCATGGGACAGGGCTATGGCTACACCTTC.

The chain has TRBV6-5 and TRBJ2-1; 10 bases map to TRBD2. CDR1 is MNHEY and CDR2 is SVGAGI in the germline V gene. V lost 7 bases and J lost 10; bases outside the gene matches: 4. The CDR3 sequence is 12 residues long. The CDR3 DNA sequence: TGTGCCAGCATGCTGGGACTAGCGGAGCAGTTCTTC. As protein: CASMLGLAEQFF.

The chain recombines TRBV18 with TRBJ1-4; possibly TRBD1 for D (5 bases). CDR1 is KGHSH, CDR2 LQKENI, per germline. Trimming took off 3 bases at V and 6 bases at J, with 11 bases between the two ends. The CDR3 is made up of 14 amino acids. CDR3 sequence reads: CASSPTVPDEKLFF. The CDR3 nucleotides are TGTGCCAGCTCACCGACAGTGCCTGATGAAAAACTGTTTTTT. The full variable domain, rest sourced from reference TRBV18 and TRBJ1-4, is NAGVMQNPRHLVRRRGQEARLRCSPMKGHSHVYWYRQLPEEGLKFMVYLQKENIIDESGMPKERFSAEFPKEGPSILRIQQVVRGDSAAYFCASSPTVPDEKLFFGSGTQLSVL.

This clone has just a few counts. The V call is TRBV4-1, the J call TRBJ1-2; 8 bases match TRBD1. V was clipped by 2 bases and J by 4 bases; unmatched bases: 0. CDR1 MGHRA and CDR2 YSYEKL come from the germline V gene. The length of the CDR3 is 13 residues. Here the CDR3 reads CASSQTGGYGYTF. CDR3 DNA: TGCGCCAGCAGCCAAACAGGGGGCTATGGCTACACCTTC.

The chain is built from TRBV24-1 and TRBJ1-2; D gene uncertain. From germline, CDR1 is KGHDR and CDR2 SFDVKD. The CDR3 runs to 12 residues. V lost 7 bases and J 3 bases, leaving 8 bases between the germline ends. CDR3 in DNA: TGTGCCACCAGAGCGGACCACTATGGCTACACCTTC. It translates to CATRADHYGYTF.

The chain joins TRBV5-6 to TRBJ1-2; D might be TRBD1 (6 bases). Trimming removed 4 bases from V and 2 bases from J, with 9 bases in between. Germline V gene lookup returns CDR1 SGHDT and CDR2 YYEEEE. CDR3 length: 13 amino acids. The CDR3 is CASSDTGNYGYTF. CDR3 DNA: TGTGCCAGCAGCGATACAGGGAACTATGGCTACACCTTC.

The rearrangement joins TRBV7-8 to TRBJ1-5; tentatively, D is TRBD1 (6 bases). The CDR3 contains 15 residues. V was trimmed by 3 bases and J by 4 bases, leaving 13 bases between them. The germline V gene encodes CDR1 SGHVS and CDR2 FQNEAQ. CDR3 amino acids: CASSFVGGRNQPQHF. The CDR3 DNA sequence: TGTGCCAGCAGCTTTGTTGGGGGCCGGAATCAGCCCCAGCATTTT.

The chain joins TRBV18 to TRBJ2-3, with 7 bases lining up with TRBD1. Trimming removed 5 bases from V and 2 bases from J; junction bases left unmatched: 13. In germline, CDR1 is KGHSH, CDR2 LQKENI. CDR3 size: 17 residues. CDR3 bases: TGTGCCAGCTCAAGGGCACAGGGGCGTTCTTTCACAGATACGCAGTATTTT. Amino acids: CASSRAQGRSFTDTQYF.

The chain couples TRBV11-1 to TRBJ2-1, with no clear D. This CDR3 contains 14 residues. Germline-derived CDR1 and CDR2 are SGHAT and FQDESV (reference sequence). The V and J ends lost 7 bases and 9 bases respectively, with 19 bases between them. CDR3 sequence reads: CASTPTAARLEQFF. The CDR3 DNA follows: TGTGCCAGCACACCTACCGCGGCTCGACTTGAGCAGTTCTTC.

V usage is TRBV19 and J usage is TRBJ1-1; 9 nucleotides agree with TRBD1. This CDR3 is built from 13 residues. V dropped 10 bases and J dropped 4; count of bases not matched to a gene: 7. Germline V gene data show CDR1 as LNHDA and CDR2 as SQIVND (reference sequence). The CDR3: CATQGALGTEAFF. In nucleotides, the CDR3 is TGTGCCACACAGGGGGCCCTGGGCACTGAAGCTTTCTTT.

This chain connects TRBV9 to TRBJ2-7; 8 nucleotides match TRBD1. The CDR3 loop spans 15 amino acids. Germline trimming cut 4 bases from V and 3 bases from J; bases unmatched to any gene: 9. The V gene's germline CDR1 is SGDLS and CDR2 YYNGEE. CDR3 in amino acids: CASSPRTGRNYEQYF. As DNA, the CDR3 is TGTGCCAGCAGCCCGCGGACAGGGAGAAACTACGAGCAGTACTTC.

The rearrangement uses TRBV4-1 and TRBJ2-7; 11 bases agree with TRBD1. The CDR3 has 15 amino acids. V lost 1 base to trimming and J lost 2 bases; unmatched junction nucleotides: 1. Per the germline V gene, CDR1 is MGHRA and CDR2 is YSYEKL. The CDR3 nucleotides are TGCGCCAGCAGCCAAGCGGGACAGGGGGCCTACGAGCAGTACTTC. It yields the protein CASSQAGQGAYEQYF.